The following is a T cell receptor beta chain sequence with its context. These data belong to a study of shared clonotypes between healthy human individuals. Researchers divided each subset's genomic DNA evenly across several immunoSEQ plates. Sequenced by immunoSEQ multiplex PCR; TCRdb stores in-frame clones only, minus some. This sample yields approximately 1,500,000 clones, of which approximately 98% are seen a single time; about 0.4% belongs to the top ten. The germline V gene has CDR1 SEHNR and CDR2 FQNEAQ (reference sequence). The CDR3 sequence is 14 residues long. Unmatched junction bases numbered 10, after V lost 6 bases and J lost 6 bases.

The chain links TRBV7-9 to TRBJ1-2, with TRBD1 matching 7 bases. Source material: naive CD4+ T cells sorted from blood. Sample subset: CD45RA+ positively selected. This TCR came from a man aged 30-40 years in good health. The CDR3 here is CASSSRQGGNGYTF. CDR3 coding DNA: TGTGCCAGCAGTTCAAGACAGGGAGGCAATGGCTACACCTTC.